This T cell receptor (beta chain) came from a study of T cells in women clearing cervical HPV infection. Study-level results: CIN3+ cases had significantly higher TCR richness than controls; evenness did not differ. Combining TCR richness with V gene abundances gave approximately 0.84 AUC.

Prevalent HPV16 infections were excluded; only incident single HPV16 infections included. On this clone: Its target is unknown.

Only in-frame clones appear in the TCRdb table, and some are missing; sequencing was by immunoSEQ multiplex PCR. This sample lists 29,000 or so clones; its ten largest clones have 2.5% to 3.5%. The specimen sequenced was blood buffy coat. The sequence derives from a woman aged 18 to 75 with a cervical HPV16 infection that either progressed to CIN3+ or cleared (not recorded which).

Incomplete CDR3 DNA: TGTGCCAGCAGCCAGGAGGGACTAGCGATAAGCACAGATACG. It specifies CASSQEGLAISTDT. The complete CDR3 reads CASSQEGLAISTDTQYF. The chain uses TRBV7-6 and TRBJ2-3; TRBD2 matches at 10 bases. Read coverage stops 3 residues before the CDR3 terminus; the germline J gene supplies the remainder. CDR3 length equals 17 residues. Unmatched junction bases numbered 8, after V lost 5 bases and J lost 0 bases. CDR1 and CDR2 from the germline V gene are SGHVS and FNYEAQ.